The 12 T cell receptor beta chains listed next were all sequenced from one sample in a study of T cell responses to AZD1222 COVID-19 vaccine. The protocol was immunoSEQ multiplex PCR, while the TCRdb copy is restricted to in-frame clones and leaves out a portion. The table shows more than 110,000 clones, with 92% occurring only once. The starting material was peripheral blood, obtained 28 days after the second AZD1222 dose. These receptors came from an adult who received the AZD1222 COVID-19 vaccine.

V usage is TRBV18 and J usage is TRBJ1-4; TRBD1 agrees at 11 bases. The CDR3 is 17 amino acids. The ends lost 6 bases at V and 0 bases at J; junction bases unmatched: 6. Germline assignment: CDR1 KGHSH and CDR2 LQKENI. Written as DNA, the CDR3 is TGTGCCAGCTCCCCCGGGACAGGGGGTTCAACTAATGAAAAACTGTTTTTT. As protein: CASSPGTGGSTNEKLFF.

The chain joins TRBV28 to TRBJ1-1, with a possible D match to TRBD1 (6 bases). V was clipped by 1 base and J by 3 bases, with 15 bases between them. In germline, CDR1 is MDHEN, CDR2 SYDVKM. CDR3 length: 16 residues. The CDR3 DNA reads TGTGCCAGCAGTTTATTCCCAGGGGAGGAGGACACTGAAGCTTTCTTT. Residues: CASSLFPGEEDTEAFF.

This rearrangement joins TRBV6-5 to TRBJ2-5, with D possibly being TRBD2 (5 bases). Germline CDR1 is MNHEY and CDR2 is SVGAGI. CDR3 length: 16 residues. The V end was cut by 0 bases, the J end by 5 bases, with 16 bases between. CDR3 DNA sequence: TGTGCCAGCAGTTACTCGACGTCTAGCTTGTGGGAGACCCAGTACTTC. This translates into CASSYSTSSLWETQYF.

The J gene is TRBJ2-2, the V gene TRBV28; 13 positions match TRBD2. Germline V CDR1 and CDR2: MDHEN, SYDVKM. This CDR3 contains 15 residues. V gave up 7 bases and J gave up 5 bases; unmatched junction bases: 4. The CDR3 nucleotides read TGTGCCAGCACTGGACTAGCGGGAGTGACCGGGGAGCTGTTTTTT. This codes for CASTGLAGVTGELFF.

This chain uses TRBV6-4 with TRBJ2-3; 10 nucleotides match TRBD1. The germline V gene encodes CDR1 MRHNA and CDR2 SNTAGT. The CDR3 covers 15 residues. The trim removed 0 bases at V and 4 bases at J, leaving 1 base unmatched. The CDR3 reads CASSDSTGGADTQYF. CDR3 DNA sequence: TGTGCCAGCAGTGACTCGACAGGGGGCGCAGATACGCAGTATTTT.

The chain combines TRBV19 with TRBJ2-1; 8 bases map to TRBD2. The CDR3 spans 14 residues. The germline gives CDR1 LNHDA, CDR2 SQIVND (reference sequence). V lost 5 bases to trimming and J lost 8 bases; unmatched junction nucleotides: 8. CDR3 coding DNA: TGTGCCAGTAGTTCGAGCGGGAGCACCCATGAGCAGTTCTTC. It encodes CASSSSGSTHEQFF.

The genes are TRBV10-3 and TRBJ1-2; TRBD1 matches at 11 bases. This CDR3 spans 15 amino acids. Germline-derived CDR1 and CDR2 are ENHRY and SYGVKD. V lost 0 bases and J lost 6; bases outside the gene matches: 3. In nucleotides, the CDR3 is TGTGCCATCAGTGAGTCGAGGACAGGGGGCAATGGCTACACCTTC. Amino acids: CAISESRTGGNGYTF.

The chain couples TRBV3-1 (or the pseudogene TRBV3-2) to TRBJ2-6; D may correspond to TRBD1 or TRBD2 (5 bases each). The CDR3 is made up of 17 amino acids. V lost 1 base and J lost 12, with 22 bases in between. Per the germline V gene, CDR1 is LGHDT and CDR2 is YNNKEL (reference sequence). DNA of the CDR3: TGTGCCAGCAGCCAAGCTCCGGCCCGGGGACCACGGGCCGTCCTGACTTTC. Its protein product is CASSQAPARGPRAVLTF.

The gene calls are TRBV18 and TRBJ1-3, with D uncertain. Trimming left V 3 bases short and J 3 bases short, with 9 bases between. The CDR3 is made up of 14 amino acids. The V gene's germline CDR1 is KGHSH and CDR2 LQKENI. This chain's CDR3 is CASSPPEVGNTIYF. The DNA of the CDR3 is TGTGCCAGCTCACCCCCAGAGGTTGGAAACACCATATATTTT.

This chain connects TRBV7-2 to TRBJ1-3, with D possibly matching TRBD1 (5 bases). There are 14 residues in the CDR3. The V gene lost 3 bases and the J gene lost 6 bases, with 12 bases spanning the gap. CDR1 is SGHTA, CDR2 FQGNSA, per germline. CDR3 amino acids: CASSFRRGENTIYF. CDR3 nucleotide sequence: TGTGCCAGCAGCTTTAGGCGGGGGGAAAACACCATATATTTT.

V is TRBV28 and J is TRBJ1-3; D is uncertain. V shed 4 bases and J shed 8 bases, with 15 bases lying between them. The germline CDR1 and CDR2 sequences are MDHEN and SYDVKM. This CDR3 region has 14 residues. The CDR3 sequence is CASSSSRAGHTIYF. CDR3 DNA: TGTGCCAGCAGTTCAAGTCGGGCCGGCCACACCATATATTTT.

The CDR3 loop is CASSISWGFRRYNEQFF. The CDR3 coding sequence is TGTGCCAGTAGTATCAGTTGGGGCTTTAGAAGATACAATGAGCAGTTCTTC. This rearrangement joins TRBV19 to TRBJ2-1, with a possible D match to TRBD1 (5 bases). Germline CDR1 is LNHDA and CDR2 is SQIVND (reference sequence). The V end lost 3 bases, the J end lost 4 bases, and 19 bases lay between the germline ends. The CDR3 loop spans 17 amino acids.